The 17 T cell receptor beta chains in this list originate from one sample, sequenced in a study of Ad26.COV2.S vaccination and SARS-CoV-2 variants (TCRdb year 2021). Library method: the immunoSEQ multiplex PCR assay. Sourced from immuneACCESS, this table was stored by TCRdb with only in-frame sequences that have V and J called. A share of the clones is absent; for the studies checked, an unresolved V gene accounts for under half, and the remainder has no known explanation. Counted in this sample were around 340,000 clones; around nine tenths of them appeared once. In total, the top ten clones hold about 4.6% of the sample. What this sample's treatment or condition label stands for: roughly 19 received Ad26.COV2.S at low or high dose, single or two shots; several received placebo; per-sample allocation not given. Repertoires of vaccine and placebo recipients were sequenced from samples taken on day 63 after the first injection.

The starting material was peripheral blood, obtained in a trial of Ad26.COV2.S vaccine versus placebo. The source is a person between 18 and 65 years old who received the Ad26.COV2.S COVID-19 vaccine or a placebo.

The chain carries TRBV6-5 and TRBJ1-2; TRBD1 might be the D (5 bases). Germline CDR1 reads MNHEY; CDR2 reads SVGAGI. The CDR3 has 14 amino acids. V was pared by 1 base and J by 2 bases, with 8 bases between. The CDR3 DNA reads as TGTGCCAGCAGTTACTATGGGACCAACTATGGCTACACCTTC. Translating gives CASSYYGTNYGYTF.

The table lists this clone with a few counts. The chain recombines TRBV4-3 with TRBJ2-5; 7 bases line up with TRBD1. Germline lookup yields CDR1 LGHNA and CDR2 YSLEER. V was pared by 4 bases and J by 2 bases, with 4 bases of the junction left unmatched. The CDR3 has 14 residues. The CDR3 DNA reads as TGCGCCAGCAGCCCTAGACAGGGACAAGAGACCCAGTACTTC. Translated: CASSPRQGQETQYF.

V and J are TRBV6-2 or TRBV6-3 and TRBJ2-3, with D unclear. The CDR3 sequence is 16 residues long. Trimming cost V 6 bases and J 2 bases, with 18 bases left between them. In germline, CDR1 is MNHEY, CDR2 SVGEGT. The CDR3 bases are TGTGCCAGCAGCCTAGGGTCCGGACGGGTCACAGATACGCAGTATTTT. It codes for CASSLGSGRVTDTQYF.

V gene TRBV10-3 combines with J gene TRBJ2-1, with 11 bases that match TRBD2. V was pared by 2 bases and J by 2 bases, with 8 bases of the junction left unmatched. The CDR3 is 18 amino acids. Germline lookup yields CDR1 ENHRY and CDR2 SYGVKD. The CDR3 nucleotides are TGTGCCATCAGTGAGATGGGTAGCGGGGGGGGGACCTACAATGAGCAGTTCTTC. This translates into CAISEMGSGGGTYNEQFF.

The V and J genes are TRBV3-1 (or the pseudogene TRBV3-2) and TRBJ2-6; a weak D match, TRBD1 (6 bases). V was cut by 1 base and J by 0 bases, with 16 bases left in between. Germline assignment: CDR1 LGHDT and CDR2 YNNKEL (reference sequence). CDR3 length equals 19 residues. The CDR3 spells CASSQGLRGSYSGANVLTF. As DNA, the CDR3 is TGTGCCAGCAGCCAAGGCCTCAGGGGAAGCTACTCTGGGGCCAACGTCCTGACTTTC.

The rearrangement joins TRBV7-9 to TRBJ1-4, with 8 bases aligning to TRBD1. From germline, CDR1 is SEHNR and CDR2 FQNEAQ (reference sequence). The CDR3 is 15 residues long. V dropped 3 bases and J dropped 3; count of bases not matched to a gene: 3. The CDR3 loop reads CASSFRGLSNEKLFF. CDR3 sequence (DNA): TGTGCCAGCAGCTTCAGGGGGCTTTCTAATGAAAAACTGTTTTTT.

This clone has only a few counts. The V gene is TRBV12-3 or TRBV12-4, the J gene TRBJ1-2; D ambiguous. Trimming shortened V by 8 bases and J by 2 bases, and 6 bases separated the two germline ends. The CDR3 contains 11 residues. CDR3 in amino acids: CASQDNYGYTF. CDR3 nucleotides: TGTGCCAGCCAGGACAACTATGGCTACACCTTC.

The chain carries TRBV2 and TRBJ2-5; the match to TRBD2 covers 14 bases. The CDR3 covers 17 residues. Germline V gene data show CDR1 as SNHLY and CDR2 as FYNNEI. V was clipped by 7 bases and J by 5 bases; unmatched bases: 12. The CDR3 DNA reads as TGTGCCAGCACTTGGACTAGCGGGGGGCCAAACACTGAGACCCAGTACTTC. Residues: CASTWTSGGPNTETQYF. Full variable domain (remainder filled in from reference TRBV2 and TRBJ2-5): EPEVTQTPSHQVTQMGQEVILRCVPISNHLYFYWYRQILGQKVEFLVSFYNNEISEKSEIFDDQFSVERPDGSNFTLKIRSTKLEDSAMYFCASTWTSGGPNTETQYFGPGTRLLVL.

CDR3 protein: CASSFRGTDTGELFF. CDR3 DNA: TGTGCCAGCAGCTTCAGGGGCACGGACACCGGGGAGCTGTTTTTT. This chain connects TRBV5-5 to TRBJ2-2; tentatively, D is TRBD1 (6 bases). This CDR3 is built from 15 residues. The V end lost 2 bases, the J end lost 3 bases, and 11 bases lay between the germline ends. CDR1 SGHKS and CDR2 YYEKEE come from the germline V gene (reference sequence).

The V call is TRBV28, the J call TRBJ2-2; a weak D match, TRBD2 (5 bases). The length of the CDR3 is 17 residues. Germline CDR1 reads MDHEN; CDR2 reads SYDVKM. V lost 8 bases and J lost 2, with 21 bases in between. CDR3 loop: CASLPNRRAENTGELFF. DNA for the CDR3: TGTGCCAGCTTACCTAACCGGCGGGCGGAAAACACCGGGGAGCTGTTTTTT.

The V gene is TRBV27, the J gene TRBJ2-1; D is undetermined. Germline CDR1 reads MNHEY; CDR2 reads SMNVEV (reference sequence). The CDR3 sequence is 14 residues long. V dropped 8 bases and J dropped 6 bases, with 17 bases sitting between them. CDR3 nucleotides: TGTGCCAGCTCAAGAGCCTACCGTGGCAATGAGCAGTTCTTC. Amino acid sequence: CASSRAYRGNEQFF.

The gene calls are TRBV5-1 and TRBJ2-7; 7 bases are shared with TRBD1. The V segment lost 0 bases and the J segment 4 bases; nucleotides outside the gene matches: 13. CDR3 size: 17 residues. CDR1 and CDR2 from the germline V gene are SGHRS and YFSETQ. The CDR3 protein is CASSLVLLRDRRYEQYF. The CDR3 nucleotides read TGCGCCAGCAGCTTGGTTCTTCTCCGGGACAGAAGATACGAGCAGTACTTC.

The chain employs TRBV28 and TRBJ2-1; 7 bases match TRBD2. After removal of 8 bases from V and 8 bases from J, the junction contained 15 bases not matched to a gene. The CDR3 contains 15 residues. Germline CDR1 MDHEN, CDR2 SYDVKM. The CDR3, as DNA: TGTGCCAGCCACGCCCCGGATACTAGCGACGATGAGCAGTTCTTC. Amino acid sequence: CASHAPDTSDDEQFF.

CDR3 sequence (DNA): TGTGCCAGCAGGCTCGACAGGGGGCCGGGATGGCAAGAGACCCAGTACTTC. This encodes CASRLDRGPGWQETQYF. The V and J genes are TRBV5-8 and TRBJ2-5; 10 bases line up with TRBD1. The CDR3 is 17 residues long. Germline CDR1 SGHTS, CDR2 YDEGEE. The junction had 12 bases not matched to a gene; V was cut back by 5 bases and J by 2 bases.

The CDR3 region is CASSLGPRPQHF. The CDR3 bases are TGTGCCAGCAGCTTGGGTCCGAGGCCCCAGCATTTT. The V and J genes are TRBV5-6 and TRBJ1-5; D remains unclear. This CDR3 has 12 amino acids. CDR1 and CDR2 from the germline V gene are SGHDT and YYEEEE. Trimming stripped 0 bases from V and 9 bases from J, with 7 bases between.

The rearrangement links TRBV2 to TRBJ1-5, with D uncertain. V was pared by 6 bases and J by 5 bases, with 17 bases between. The CDR3 loop spans 15 amino acids. The germline CDR1 and CDR2 sequences are SNHLY and FYNNEI. CDR3 in amino acids: CASRPRLGSDQPQHF. The CDR3 DNA reads TGTGCCAGCAGGCCTCGTTTGGGGAGCGATCAGCCCCAGCATTTT. The whole variable domain, filled in from reference TRBV2 and TRBJ1-5, reads EPEVTQTPSHQVTQMGQEVILRCVPISNHLYFYWYRQILGQKVEFLVSFYNNEISEKSEIFDDQFSVERPDGSNFTLKIRSTKLEDSAMYFCASRPRLGSDQPQHFGDGTRLSIL.

This chain links TRBV19 with TRBJ2-3, with TRBD1 as a possible D gene (6 bases). This CDR3 region has 14 residues. The V end lost 5 bases, the J end lost 3 bases, and 12 bases lay between the germline ends. CDR1 LNHDA and CDR2 SQIVND come from the germline V gene (reference sequence). DNA of the CDR3: TGTGCCAGTAGTCGGGCAGGGGCGACAGATACGCAGTATTTT. The encoded protein is CASSRAGATDTQYF.